Presented here are 29 T cell receptor beta chains from one specimen sequenced in a study of cytomegalovirus exposure and HLA in healthy donors. PCR employed 60 Vbeta and 13 Jbeta primers. Generated by immunoSEQ multiplex PCR, the TCRdb table keeps only in-frame clones and is missing some. Here the sample spans roughly 190,000 clones, 80% to 85% being singletons. Material for sequencing was PBMCs. These receptors all stem from a middle-aged woman in good health and CMV-seronegative.

The chain carries TRBV11-2 and TRBJ2-7, with 7 bases that match TRBD2. The ends lost 8 bases at V and 2 bases at J; junction bases unmatched: 9. The CDR3 covers 14 residues. The germline gives CDR1 SGHAT, CDR2 FQNNGV. CDR3 residues: CASAPGGVTYEQYV. CDR3 bases: TGTGCCAGCGCCCCGGGAGGAGTCACCTACGAGCAGTACGTC.

The rearrangement links TRBV19 to TRBJ1-1; 7 positions match TRBD1. This CDR3 is 16 amino acids long. V trimming: 8 bases; J trimming: 1 base; junction bases outside the gene matches: 13. Germline V lookup: CDR1 LNHDA, CDR2 SQIVND (reference sequence). The CDR3: CASYGSRGQRNTEAFF. The CDR3 DNA is TGTGCCAGTTATGGGTCAAGGGGGCAGCGGAACACTGAAGCTTTCTTT.

The DNA for the CDR3 is TGTGCCAGCAGCCTCCGGGACAGGGCCGTTAATGAGCAGTTCTTC. Its translation is CASSLRDRAVNEQFF. The V call is TRBV7-8, the J call TRBJ2-1; the match to TRBD1 covers 9 bases. Germline V gene sequence: CDR1 SGHVS, CDR2 FQNEAQ. With V trimmed by 5 bases and J by 7 bases, 9 bases remained unmatched. The CDR3 loop spans 15 amino acids.

J is TRBJ2-7 and V is TRBV14; possible D gene TRBD2, 5 bases. The CDR3 has 15 amino acids. Germline assignment: CDR1 SGHDN and CDR2 FVKESK. Trimming took 5 bases from V and 4 from J, leaving 18 bases between them. DNA of the CDR3: TGTGCCAGCAGCTCAGATCTAGCACCGCCTTACGAGCAGTACTTC. It translates to CASSSDLAPPYEQYF.

There are a few counts of this clone. This chain links TRBV30 with TRBJ2-5, with D uncertain. Germline CDR1 is GTSNPN and CDR2 is SVGIG (reference sequence). V shed 0 bases and J shed 1 base, with 9 bases lying between them. The CDR3 consists of 14 residues. CDR3 DNA sequence: TGTGCCTGGAGTGTTATAAACGGCCAAGAGACCCAGTACTTC. Amino acids: CAWSVINGQETQYF.

This clone was seen just once. The V and J genes are TRBV6-6 and TRBJ2-7; maybe TRBD2 (5 bases). The germline V gene encodes CDR1 MNHNY and CDR2 SVGAGI (reference sequence). The CDR3 sequence is 16 residues long. Trimming cost V 6 bases and J 2 bases, with 20 bases left between them. CDR3: CASRPKEVKKAYEQYV. The CDR3 nucleotides are TGTGCCAGCAGACCGAAGGAGGTAAAGAAAGCCTACGAGCAGTACGTC.

This clone turned up a few times. V gene TRBV6-1 combines with J gene TRBJ2-2, with 9 bases aligning to TRBD1. Trimming removed 0 bases from V and 3 bases from J; junction bases left unmatched: 2. This CDR3 is built from 16 residues. CDR1 and CDR2 (germline): MNHNS, SASEGT. Written as DNA, the CDR3 is TGTGCCAGCAGTGAAGCAAGGACAGGGGACACCGGGGAGCTGTTTTTT. It yields the protein CASSEARTGDTGELFF.

J is TRBJ1-2 and V is TRBV30, with TRBD1 matching 7 bases. This CDR3 contains 13 residues. Germline V CDR1 and CDR2: GTSNPN, SVGIG (reference sequence). Trimming took 4 bases from V and 0 from J; bases not matched to a gene: 2. The CDR3 sequence is CAWKTGTNYGYTF. The CDR3 DNA reads as TGTGCCTGGAAGACAGGGACTAACTATGGCTACACCTTC.

This chain uses TRBV4-3 with TRBJ1-6; D uncertain. Germline V gene data show CDR1 as LGHNA and CDR2 as YSLEER. V lost 3 bases, J lost 10 bases, and 10 bases lay in between. The CDR3 has 13 residues. The CDR3 reads CASSQLARSPLHF. CDR3 DNA: TGCGCCAGCAGCCAGCTAGCCAGATCACCCCTCCACTTT.

V usage is TRBV6-6 and J usage is TRBJ1-1, with D possibly matching TRBD1 (6 bases). Germline CDR1 MNHNY, CDR2 SVGAGI (reference sequence). The CDR3 runs to 12 residues. Trimming shortened V by 4 bases and J by 5 bases, and 8 bases separated the two germline ends. Here the CDR3 reads CASSFTGTEAFF. Here the CDR3 DNA reads TGTGCCAGCAGTTTCACAGGGACTGAAGCTTTCTTT.

The genes are TRBV18 and TRBJ1-2; 7 nucleotides agree with TRBD1. The CDR3 consists of 14 residues. The germline gives CDR1 KGHSH, CDR2 LQKENI. Trimming removed 3 bases from V and 2 bases from J; junction bases left unmatched: 3. The CDR3 is CASSPRDSNYGYTF. CDR3 nucleotides: TGTGCCAGCTCACCTCGGGACAGCAACTATGGCTACACCTTC.

The chain joins TRBV19 to TRBJ1-1; the D is unclear. Germline-derived CDR1 and CDR2 are LNHDA and SQIVND (reference sequence). With 7 bases removed from V and 0 bases from J, the gap between germline ends came to 12 bases. The CDR3 length is 14 residues. DNA of the CDR3: TGTGCCAGTACTCCGAGGGTGTTGAACACTGAAGCTTTCTTT. This sequence encodes CASTPRVLNTEAFF. Full variable domain (remainder filled in from reference TRBV19 and TRBJ1-1): DGGITQSPKYLFRKEGQNVTLSCEQNLNHDAMYWYRQDPGQGLRLIYYSQIVNDFQKGDIAEGYSVSREKKESFPLTVTSAQKNPTAFYLCASTPRVLNTEAFFGQGTRLTVV.

The chain combines TRBV7-3 with TRBJ2-7; the match to TRBD2 covers 8 bases. CDR1 and CDR2 (germline): SGHTA, FQGTGA. V lost 5 bases and J lost 2; bases outside the gene matches: 8. The CDR3 has 15 residues. CDR3 protein: CASSESSGATYEQYF. CDR3 bases: TGTGCCAGCAGCGAAAGTAGCGGGGCAACCTACGAGCAGTACTTC.

The gene calls are TRBV5-1 and TRBJ2-5; 10 bases fit TRBD2. CDR3 length: 15 amino acids. With V trimmed by 4 bases and J by 2 bases, 5 bases remained unmatched. Germline values: CDR1 SGHRS, CDR2 YFSETQ. The CDR3 loop is CASSPPGLAQETQYF. The CDR3, as DNA: TGCGCCAGCAGCCCGCCGGGACTAGCGCAAGAGACCCAGTACTTC.

The V and J genes are TRBV19 and TRBJ2-1, with TRBD2 matching over 10 bases. Germline CDR1 is LNHDA and CDR2 is SQIVND (reference sequence). The J segment lost 8 bases and the V segment lost 7 bases, leaving 11 bases of the junction unmatched. CDR3 length equals 15 residues. The CDR3 bases are TGTGCCAGTACCCTCGGGGCTAGCGGGAGCTATGAGCAGTTCTTC. It specifies CASTLGASGSYEQFF.

CDR3 in amino acids: CASSPQRTIEAFF. The CDR3 coding sequence is TGTGCCAGCTCACCACAGAGGACTATTGAAGCTTTCTTT. The chain recombines TRBV18 with TRBJ1-1; D gene ambiguous. V was trimmed by 1 base and J by 7 bases, leaving 10 bases between them. Looked up from germline, CDR1 is KGHSH and CDR2 is LQKENI. The CDR3 totals 13 residues.

This chain links TRBV6-5 with TRBJ2-1, with D possibly TRBD2 on 6 matching bases. Between the trimmed V and J ends, which lost 5 bases and 15 bases, there was a span of 20 bases. The CDR3 runs 13 residues. Germline CDR1 reads MNHEY; CDR2 reads SVGAGI. The CDR3 sequence is CASSPDSAGRSFF. In DNA, the CDR3 is TGTGCCAGCAGTCCCGATTCAGCGGGTCGGTCGTTCTTC.

The sample holds one count of this clone. V gene TRBV30 combines with J gene TRBJ2-6, with D perhaps matching TRBD2 (5 bases). The CDR3 contains 12 residues. Trimming left V 5 bases short and J 15 bases short, with 17 bases between. Germline lookup yields CDR1 GTSNPN and CDR2 SVGIG (reference sequence). DNA for the CDR3: TGTGCCTGGGGGAGCAGGCCTGCGGGCCTGACTTTC. The encoded protein is CAWGSRPAGLTF.

The chain combines TRBV21-1 with TRBJ1-2. TRBV21-1 corresponds to a pseudogene. CDR3 length: 14 residues. CDR3 loop: CASSNRFLSYGYTF. The CDR3, as DNA: TGTGCCAGCAGCAACCGGTTCCTCTCCTATGGCTACACCTTC.

The V and J genes are TRBV6-5 and TRBJ2-2, with unresolved D. This CDR3 has 16 residues. V shed 0 bases and J shed 0 bases, with 8 bases lying between them. Per germline, CDR1 MNHEY and CDR2 SVGAGI. The CDR3 loop reads CASSYSLRTNTGELFF. The CDR3 DNA sequence: TGTGCCAGCAGTTACTCGTTGCGTACGAACACCGGGGAGCTGTTTTTT.

V gene TRBV29-1 combines with J gene TRBJ2-1, with D possibly TRBD1 on 6 matching bases. The CDR3 sequence is 16 residues long. Trimming took 1 base from V and 2 from J, leaving 15 bases between them. Germline loops: CDR1 SQVTM, CDR2 ANQGSEA. In nucleotides, the CDR3 is TGCAGCGTTGAAGCCAGACAGGCTACAACCTACAATGAGCAGTTCTTC. Amino acids: CSVEARQATTYNEQFF.

The V and J genes are TRBV7-2 and TRBJ2-3; D unclear. CDR3 length: 16 amino acids. Trimming shortened V by 5 bases and J by 0 bases, and 15 bases separated the two germline ends. Germline lookup yields CDR1 SGHTA and CDR2 FQGNSA. CDR3 sequence: CASSLQTATSTDTQYF. The DNA of the CDR3 is TGTGCCAGCAGCCTACAGACGGCAACTAGCACAGATACGCAGTATTTT. Full variable domain (remainder filled in from reference TRBV7-2 and TRBJ2-3): GAGVSQSPSNKVTEKGKDVELRCDPISGHTALYWYRQSLGQGLEFLIYFQGNSAPDKSGLPSDRFSAERTGGSVSTLTIQRTQQEDSAVYLCASSLQTATSTDTQYFGPGTRLTVL.

J is TRBJ1-2 and V is TRBV5-1; D may be TRBD1 (6 bases). CDR3 length equals 13 residues. Germline assignment: CDR1 SGHRS and CDR2 YFSETQ. Trimming took off 3 bases at V and 8 bases at J, with 14 bases between the two ends. CDR3 region: CASSSQGLGGYTF. The CDR3, as DNA: TGCGCCAGCAGCTCTCAGGGGCTGGGCGGCTACACCTTC.

Written as DNA, the CDR3 is TGCAGCGTTGAAACCCCTAGCGGGAGGGCCACAGATACGCAGTATTTT. Encoded protein: CSVETPSGRATDTQYF. This chain links TRBV29-1 with TRBJ2-3; 12 positions agree with TRBD2. This CDR3 spans 16 amino acids. Trimming removed 2 bases from V and 2 bases from J; junction bases left unmatched: 5. Germline assignment: CDR1 SQVTM and CDR2 ANQGSEA.

The chain carries TRBV7-2 and TRBJ2-7; 8 bases map to TRBD2. After removal of 2 bases from V and 3 bases from J, the junction contained 3 bases not matched to a gene. The CDR3 is made up of 14 amino acids. From germline, CDR1 is SGHTA and CDR2 FQGNSA. Here the CDR3 DNA reads TGTGCCAGCAGCTTACCAGCGGGAGTCTACGAGCAGTACTTC. The encoded protein is CASSLPAGVYEQYF.

This clone has only a few counts. The chain joins TRBV28 to TRBJ2-7; no definite D call. V lost 4 bases to trimming and J lost 0 bases, with 7 bases between them. The CDR3 spans 13 residues. Germline-derived CDR1 and CDR2 are MDHEN and SYDVKM. DNA for the CDR3: TGTGCCAGCAGTTATCCTAGCTCCTACGAGCAGTACGTC. It yields the protein CASSYPSSYEQYV.

The rearrangement uses TRBV7-2 and TRBJ1-5, with 10 bases identical to TRBD1. CDR3 size: 15 residues. V gave up 5 bases and J gave up 4 bases; unmatched junction bases: 5. Germline V lookup: CDR1 SGHTA, CDR2 FQGNSA. The CDR3 here is CASSPGGQGNQPQHF. CDR3 bases: TGTGCCAGCAGCCCCGGGGGACAGGGGAATCAGCCCCAGCATTTT.

This sequence joins TRBV27 and TRBJ2-3, with D tentatively TRBD1 (6 bases). Germline CDR1 is MNHEY and CDR2 is SMNVEV (reference sequence). The CDR3 consists of 15 residues. V dropped 4 bases and J dropped 4 bases, with 15 bases sitting between them. The CDR3 here is CASSSGVARSDTQYF. The CDR3 nucleotides read TGTGCCAGCAGTTCAGGGGTCGCCCGGTCAGATACGCAGTATTTT.

The chain links TRBV30 to TRBJ2-1, with TRBD2 as a possible D gene (6 bases). The CDR3 totals 14 residues. The germline V gene encodes CDR1 GTSNPN and CDR2 SVGIG (reference sequence). V lost 4 bases, J lost 1 base, and 11 bases lay in between. The chain's CDR3 is CAWTGRESYNEQFF. Written as DNA, the CDR3 is TGTGCCTGGACGGGGCGGGAATCCTACAATGAGCAGTTCTTC.